These 23 T cell receptor beta chains share one sample of origin, sequenced in a study of blood T cell repertoires in COVID-19. Sequencing was performed with immunoSEQ multiplex PCR; in TCRdb, only in-frame clones are kept and a portion is missing. This sample has several thousand clones, with about 90% found just once. Input material: peripheral blood. The receptors shown here come from a man aged 60 to 75 with acute or convalescent COVID-19.

The chain recombines TRBV29-1 with TRBJ1-1; perhaps TRBD1 as D (6 bases). V dropped 7 bases and J dropped 10 bases, with 19 bases sitting between them. The length of the CDR3 is 12 residues. Germline loops: CDR1 SQVTM, CDR2 ANQGSEA. The DNA of the CDR3 is TGCAGCGCCATCTCCGGGACACTAAGAGCTTTCTTT. Translating gives CSAISGTLRAFF. Filled out from reference TRBV29-1 and TRBJ1-1, the complete variable domain reads SAVISQKPSRDICQRGTSLTIQCQVDSQVTMMFWYRQQPGQSLTLIATANQGSEATYESGFVIDKFPISRPNLTFSTLTVSNMSPEDSSIYLCSAISGTLRAFFGQGTRLTVV.

This clone was found once. The chain employs TRBV6-6 and TRBJ1-2; D not resolved. The germline CDR1 and CDR2 sequences are MNHNY and SVGAGI (reference sequence). The ends were cut back, 2 bases at V and 7 bases at J, with 11 bases in the middle. The CDR3 extends over 13 amino acids. The CDR3 reads CASSYEGFGGYTF. CDR3 DNA: TGTGCCAGCAGTTACGAGGGCTTCGGTGGCTACACCTTC.

By share, this clone ranks as large (0.1 to 1%). The J gene is TRBJ1-3, the V gene TRBV4-3, with 8 bases matching TRBD1. The CDR3 spans 16 residues. In germline, CDR1 is LGHNA, CDR2 YSLEER. V was clipped by 0 bases and J by 3 bases; unmatched bases: 4. CDR3 nucleotides: TGCGCCAGCAGCCAAGATTCCGGACAGGGTGGAAACACCATATATTTT. Its protein is CASSQDSGQGGNTIYF.

The chain has TRBV10-3 and TRBJ1-5; TRBD1 is a possible D gene (5 bases). This CDR3 has 12 amino acids. Germline loops: CDR1 ENHRY, CDR2 SYGVKD. V shed 6 bases and J shed 4 bases, with 7 bases lying between them. The CDR3 bases are TGTGCCATCAGAGACAGTAATCAGCCCCAGCATTTT. Protein sequence: CAIRDSNQPQHF.

CDR3 sequence: CASSQPTGGYGYTF. CDR3 nucleotide sequence: TGTGCCAGCAGCCAACCGACAGGGGGGTATGGCTACACCTTC. The rearrangement links TRBV3-1 (or the pseudogene TRBV3-2) to TRBJ1-2; 9 positions match TRBD1. The CDR3 covers 14 residues. The germline V gene has CDR1 LGHDT and CDR2 YNNKEL (reference sequence). Losses at the gene ends were 2 bases for V and 5 bases for J; bases not matched to a gene: 3.

The CDR3 nucleotides read TGTGCCAGCAGTTTCGGAGGGGTAGGGACCGGGGAGCTGTTTTTT. Translation: CASSFGGVGTGELFF. V and J are TRBV27 and TRBJ2-2; TRBD2 might be the D (6 bases). Trimming pared 3 bases from V and 5 bases from J, leaving 13 bases between. Germline V lookup: CDR1 MNHEY, CDR2 SMNVEV (reference sequence). CDR3 length: 15 amino acids.

The CDR3 sequence: CASRPSGSLADTQYF. The CDR3 DNA is TGTGCCAGCAGACCTAGCGGGAGCTTGGCAGATACGCAGTATTTT. V is TRBV6-2 or TRBV6-3 and J is TRBJ2-3; 10 nucleotides align to TRBD2. Germline V gene lookup returns CDR1 MNHEY and CDR2 SVGEGT. This CDR3 has 15 amino acids. Unmatched junction bases numbered 7, after V lost 6 bases and J lost 4 bases.

V gene TRBV19 combines with J gene TRBJ2-1; 8 bases match TRBD2. J was trimmed by 3 bases and V by 7 bases; bases with no gene match: 5. The germline CDR1 and CDR2 sequences are LNHDA and SQIVND (reference sequence). This CDR3 region has 14 residues. The CDR3 sequence is CASNAGGDYNEQFF. In DNA form, the CDR3 reads TGTGCCAGTAATGCGGGAGGCGACTACAATGAGCAGTTCTTC.

This chain links TRBV5-1 with TRBJ1-6, with D possibly matching TRBD1 (6 bases). This CDR3 comprises 15 residues. V was shortened by 3 bases and J by 10 bases, with 17 bases between the two germline ends. The germline CDR1 and CDR2 sequences are SGHRS and YFSETQ. CDR3 DNA sequence: TGCGCCAGCAGCTGGTGGGGGGGCCGGGGCTCACCCCTCCACTTT. It encodes CASSWWGGRGSPLHF.

The rearrangement uses TRBV5-1 and TRBJ2-5, with TRBD2 matching 12 bases. V dropped 0 bases and J dropped 5; count of bases not matched to a gene: 5. CDR1 is SGHRS and CDR2 is YFSETQ in the germline V gene. The CDR3 sequence is 16 residues long. Here the CDR3 DNA reads TGCGCCAGCAGCTTGGATCTAGCGGGGGGGAGTGAGACCCAGTACTTC. This codes for CASSLDLAGGSETQYF. The full variable domain, rest sourced from reference TRBV5-1 and TRBJ2-5, is KAGVTQTPRYLIKTRGQQVTLSCSPISGHRSVSWYQQTPGQGLQFLFEYFSETQRNKGNFPGRFSGRQFSNSRSEMNVSTLELGDSALYLCASSLDLAGGSETQYFGPGTRLLVL.

The rearrangement links TRBV18 to TRBJ2-3, with a tentative D call TRBD2 (5 bases). V was shortened by 6 bases and J by 3 bases, with 10 bases between the two germline ends. This CDR3 is built from 13 residues. CDR1 and CDR2 from the germline V gene are KGHSH and LQKENI. Here the CDR3 DNA reads TGTGCCAGCTCCCCTCGGGATACAGATACGCAGTATTTT. Its translation: CASSPRDTDTQYF.

V usage is TRBV11-2 and J usage is TRBJ2-7; 7 nucleotides match TRBD2. This CDR3 has 13 residues. Germline CDR1 SGHAT, CDR2 FQNNGV. V trimming: 2 bases; J trimming: 4 bases; junction bases outside the gene matches: 2. CDR3 bases: TGTGCCAGCAGCTTATCTAGCGGTTACGAGCAGTACTTC. It is translated as CASSLSSGYEQYF.

The V call is TRBV6-6, the J call TRBJ2-5, with TRBD2 as a possible D gene (6 bases). CDR3 length: 15 amino acids. V was pared by 7 bases and J by 5 bases, with 20 bases between. Per the germline V gene, CDR1 is MNHNY and CDR2 is SVGAGI (reference sequence). The CDR3 protein is CASMVRGAGRETQYF. CDR3 bases: TGTGCCAGCATGGTTCGCGGGGCCGGTCGGGAGACCCAGTACTTC.

V is TRBV18 and J is TRBJ2-1; D is unclear. With 2 bases removed from V and 5 bases from J, the gap between germline ends came to 16 bases. The CDR3 is made up of 16 amino acids. Germline CDR1 is KGHSH and CDR2 is LQKENI. The CDR3 protein is CASSPKIGGIHNEQFF. CDR3 bases: TGTGCCAGCTCACCAAAAATTGGCGGAATCCACAATGAGCAGTTCTTC.

This chain connects TRBV9 to TRBJ2-1; TRBD2 aligns across 7 bases. CDR3 length equals 15 residues. Germline V gene sequence: CDR1 SGDLS, CDR2 YYNGEE. Trimming at V came to 0 bases and at J to 10 bases, leaving 10 bases not matched to a gene. The CDR3 DNA is TGTGCCAGCAGCGTAGGGAGCGGGATCTCGCAGGAGCAGTTCTTC. It specifies CASSVGSGISQEQFF.

This chain links TRBV19 with TRBJ2-2; the D gene is possibly TRBD2 (6 bases). Germline V gives CDR1 LNHDA, CDR2 SQIVND (reference sequence). The V end lost 9 bases, the J end lost 6 bases, and 20 bases lay between the germline ends. The CDR3 loop spans 15 amino acids. The CDR3 loop reads CASGLGLGGAGELFF. CDR3 DNA: TGTGCCAGCGGGTTAGGGTTGGGGGGAGCCGGGGAGCTGTTTTTT.

This clone was observed once. The CDR3 is CASRFLTRDLENIQYF. The CDR3 DNA follows: TGTGCCAGCAGGTTCTTAACCAGGGACTTGGAAAACATTCAGTACTTC. The chain has TRBV3-1 (or the pseudogene TRBV3-2) and TRBJ2-4; possibly TRBD2 for D (6 bases). The V gene's germline CDR1 is LGHDT and CDR2 YNNKEL (reference sequence). Between the trimmed V and J ends, which lost 6 bases and 5 bases, there was a span of 20 bases. The CDR3 contains 16 residues.

The chain is built from TRBV4-1 and TRBJ2-7, with TRBD2 matching over 12 bases. The CDR3 has 17 amino acids. V lost 1 base, J lost 6 bases, and 10 bases stayed unmatched. The germline CDR1 and CDR2 sequences are MGHRA and YSYEKL. The CDR3: CASSQALAGGPKAEQYF. As DNA, the CDR3 is TGCGCCAGCAGCCAAGCGCTAGCGGGAGGGCCAAAAGCCGAGCAGTACTTC.

J is TRBJ2-3 and V is TRBV4-2; no clear D. The germline gives CDR1 LGHNA, CDR2 YNFKEQ. V was pared by 2 bases and J by 1 base, with 10 bases between. The CDR3 is made up of 15 amino acids. The CDR3, as DNA: TGTGCCAGCAGCCAATGGTTGACTGGCACAGATACGCAGTATTTT. Its protein is CASSQWLTGTDTQYF.

The chain recombines TRBV19 with TRBJ2-7, with D tentatively TRBD2 (5 bases). This CDR3 spans 15 amino acids. V lost 2 bases to trimming and J lost 0 bases, with 11 bases between them. Germline V CDR1 and CDR2: LNHDA, SQIVND (reference sequence). The CDR3 protein is CASSIRRRSSYEQYV. In DNA, the CDR3 is TGTGCCAGTAGTATAAGGAGGAGAAGCTCCTACGAGCAGTACGTC.

This chain joins TRBV13 and TRBJ1-2, with a weak D call TRBD1 (5 bases). This CDR3 spans 15 amino acids. Trimming shortened V by 1 base and J by 8 bases, and 17 bases separated the two germline ends. Germline V lookup: CDR1 PRHDT, CDR2 FYEKMQ (reference sequence). The CDR3 region has the DNA TGTGCCAGCAGCTTAGTCGCAGCGACAGCTCTGGGCTACACCTTC. This translates into CASSLVAATALGYTF.

The chain joins TRBV4-1 to TRBJ2-1; no clear D. Germline CDR1 is MGHRA and CDR2 is YSYEKL. The CDR3 runs to 16 residues. The germline V and J ends were trimmed by 1 base and 0 bases, with 10 bases remaining between them. In nucleotides, the CDR3 is TGCGCCAGCAGCCAAGGCCAGATAAGCTCCTACAATGAGCAGTTCTTC. Translated: CASSQGQISSYNEQFF.

V is TRBV4-3 and J is TRBJ1-1, with TRBD1 matching 7 bases. Germline CDR1 is LGHNA and CDR2 is YSLEER. This CDR3 comprises 15 residues. The trim removed 4 bases at V and 1 base at J, leaving 6 bases unmatched. CDR3 DNA: TGCGCCAGCAGCCCCTCGGGACAGCCGAACACTGAAGCTTTCTTT. It yields the protein CASSPSGQPNTEAFF.